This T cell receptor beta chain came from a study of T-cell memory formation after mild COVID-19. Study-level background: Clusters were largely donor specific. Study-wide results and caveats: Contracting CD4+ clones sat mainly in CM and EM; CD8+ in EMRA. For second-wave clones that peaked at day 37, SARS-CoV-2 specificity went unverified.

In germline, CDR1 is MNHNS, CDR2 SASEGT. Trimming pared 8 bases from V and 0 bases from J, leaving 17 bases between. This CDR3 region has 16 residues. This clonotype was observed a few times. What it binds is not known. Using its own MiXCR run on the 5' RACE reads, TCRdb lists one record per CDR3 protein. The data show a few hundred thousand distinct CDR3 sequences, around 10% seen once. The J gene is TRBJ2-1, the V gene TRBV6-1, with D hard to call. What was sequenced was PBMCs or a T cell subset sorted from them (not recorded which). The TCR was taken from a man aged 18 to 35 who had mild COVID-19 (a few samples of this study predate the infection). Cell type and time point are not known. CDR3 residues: CASRAQSRSSYNEQFF. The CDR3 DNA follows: TGTGCCAGCCGGGCCCAGTCAAGGAGCTCCTACAATGAGCAGTTCTTC.